Described below is a single TCR beta chain sequence and its context. The antigen is not known. Each cDNA held unique molecular identifiers, and template switching gave it a universal primer site. MiXCR was run by TCRdb on the 5' RACE reads, yielding one entry per CDR3 protein. In the table there are about 340,000 distinct CDR3 sequences, 9% to 15% of which are singletons. This CDR3 comprises 15 residues. V lost 7 bases to trimming and J lost 7 bases, with 22 bases between them. Germline V lookup: CDR1 MNHEY, CDR2 SVGEGT. The data were taken from a study of identical twins. Findings and limits, study-wide: Fewer insertions characterized abundant cord blood beta clonotypes, whereas memory repertoires showed none. Twin sharing of out-of-frame TCR alpha was underestimated by models in monozygotic pairs.

These sequences were also reported in another study, on yellow fever vaccine responses in identical twins. That source notes: In identical twins, vaccine T cell responses appeared partly shared and partly individual.

The TCR sequence derives from a woman under 30 in good health. Sequenced input: CD8+ T cells sorted from blood. V gene TRBV6-2 or TRBV6-3 combines with J gene TRBJ1-2, with D unresolved. In DNA, the CDR3 is TGTGCCAGCACCCTGGGAGGACGAGACCCTCTTGGCTACACCTTC. Its translation: CASTLGGRDPLGYTF.